These 30 T cell receptor beta chains were sequenced from one sample in a study of shared clonotypes between healthy human individuals (dated by TCRdb to the early 2020s). The library was made by the immunoSEQ multiplex PCR assay. TCRdb took over this immuneACCESS table, retaining in-frame rearrangements with V and J assigned. Such tables are incomplete; in checked studies, under half of the missing clones stem from an unresolved V gene, and the remainder is unexplained. The sample table contains under 2,000,000 clones; only one count was recorded for over 85% of them. The ten most abundant clones make up around 1.2% of the sample. CD8 naive samples were CD45RO-negative cells positively selected for CCR7, giving a CD45RA+CCR7+ population that excluded TemRA cells. The sequencing input was naive CD8+ T cells sorted from blood. The cell subset or site label for this specimen denotes: CD45RA+CCR7+. Receptors were obtained from a man in his late teens or twenties in good health.

To note about this clone: The same CDR3 is also encoded by other DNA sequences in this sample. This chain connects TRBV13 to TRBJ1-1; D not resolved. V shed 1 base and J shed 4 bases, with 7 bases lying between them. Germline values: CDR1 PRHDT, CDR2 FYEKMQ (reference sequence). The CDR3 length is 13 residues. CDR3 nucleotides: TGTGCCAGCAGCTTAGATCGGAGCACTGAAGCTTTCTTT. Translation: CASSLDRSTEAFF.

With respect to this clone: Other DNA sequences in this sample translate to the same CDR3. This chain links TRBV5-6 with TRBJ2-7; unclear D gene. V was pared by 0 bases and J by 0 bases, with 7 bases between. The CDR3 spans 14 residues. Germline V gene data show CDR1 as SGHDT and CDR2 as YYEEEE. CDR3 nucleotide sequence: TGTGCCAGCAGCTTGGCCCTGAGCTCCTACGAGCAGTACTTC. This sequence encodes CASSLALSSYEQYF.

This chain links TRBV30 with TRBJ2-5; either TRBD1 or TRBD2 may fit D (6 bases each). The J call is in doubt because the DNA end fits TRBJ2-7 better. The CDR3 runs to 13 residues. Germline V CDR1 and CDR2: GTSNPN, SVGIG (reference sequence). The CDR3 region has the DNA TGTGCCTGGAGTTTGGGGGGCAGAAACGAGCAGTACTTC. Protein: CAWSLGGRNEQYF.

The chain uses TRBV7-8 and TRBJ1-2; D ambiguous. The length of the CDR3 is 15 residues. The germline gives CDR1 SGHVS, CDR2 FQNEAQ. V was cut by 2 bases and J by 4 bases, with 14 bases left in between. CDR3 bases: TGTGCCAGCAGCTTAATGGTGGACTCAGGCTATGGCTACACCTTC. Protein product: CASSLMVDSGYGYTF.

This clone was seen once. The chain uses TRBV30 and TRBJ2-2; D is uncertain. This CDR3 region has 10 residues. Deletions cut 4 bases from V and 3 bases from J, with 0 bases between. Germline CDR1 is GTSNPN and CDR2 is SVGIG (reference sequence). Here the CDR3 DNA reads TGTGCCTGGAACACCGGGGAGCTGTTTTTT. Protein: CAWNTGELFF.

The chain employs TRBV6-1 and TRBJ1-2; no clear D. This CDR3 contains 15 residues. From germline, CDR1 is MNHNS and CDR2 SASEGT. V lost 2 bases, J lost 4 bases, and 14 bases lay in between. Here the CDR3 DNA reads TGTGCCAGCAGTGAAATGGGCGGGGATAGCTATGGCTACACCTTC. Translating gives CASSEMGGDSYGYTF.

This clone was recorded only once. The chain uses TRBV13 and TRBJ2-1, with D possibly TRBD2 on 5 matching bases. The V end lost 5 bases, the J end lost 2 bases, and 10 bases lay between the germline ends. This CDR3 is built from 14 residues. From germline, CDR1 is PRHDT and CDR2 FYEKMQ (reference sequence). CDR3 nucleotide sequence: TGTGCCAGCAGCGAGCGGAAGACCTACAATGAGCAGTTCTTC. Translation: CASSERKTYNEQFF.

This sequence joins TRBV19 and TRBJ2-3; 7 bases are shared with TRBD1. Germline V gene lookup returns CDR1 LNHDA and CDR2 SQIVND (reference sequence). Trimming cost V 5 bases and J 4 bases; bases outside gene matches: 6. The CDR3 length is 14 residues. CDR3 residues: CASSGTGVADTQYF. The CDR3, as DNA: TGTGCCAGTAGTGGTACAGGGGTTGCAGATACGCAGTATTTT.

The chain employs TRBV6-1 and TRBJ1-5; 10 positions match TRBD1. The CDR3 runs to 18 residues. Germline loops: CDR1 MNHNS, CDR2 SASEGT. Trimming removed 2 bases from V and 1 base from J; junction bases left unmatched: 8. The CDR3 bases are TGTGCCAGCAGTGAACTGGGAGACAGGGGGCGCAGCAATCAGCCCCAGCATTTT. Translation gives CASSELGDRGRSNQPQHF.

The V call is TRBV6-6, the J call TRBJ1-2, with D possibly matching TRBD1 (6 bases). This CDR3 is 14 amino acids long. Per the germline V gene, CDR1 is MNHNY and CDR2 is SVGAGI (reference sequence). V was pared by 2 bases and J by 4 bases, with 11 bases between. CDR3 DNA: TGTGCCAGCAGTTACGGGGGCACTCTCTATGGCTACACCTTC. Amino acids: CASSYGGTLYGYTF.

V usage is TRBV11-2 and J usage is TRBJ1-1; no clear D gene. Trimming cost V 3 bases and J 6 bases, with 23 bases left between them. This CDR3 is 17 amino acids long. Germline values: CDR1 SGHAT, CDR2 FQNNGV. CDR3 residues: CASSLDDGGEREAEAFF. The CDR3 bases are TGTGCCAGCAGCTTGGACGACGGCGGGGAACGTGAGGCTGAAGCTTTCTTT.

V is TRBV11-1 and J is TRBJ2-7; D not certain. CDR1 and CDR2 (germline): SGHAT, FQDESV (reference sequence). The CDR3 runs to 15 residues. V was cut by 4 bases and J by 2 bases, with 15 bases left in between. The CDR3 DNA sequence: TGTGCCAGCAGCTACGCCAATGGGGATACCTACGAGCAGTACTTC. This codes for CASSYANGDTYEQYF.

The table lists this clone with a few counts. DNA of the CDR3: TGTGCCAGCAGCCAGGACAGGGGAGTTGGCTACACCTTC. Translating it yields CASSQDRGVGYTF. The chain combines TRBV6-5 with TRBJ1-2, with TRBD1 matching 9 bases. V was clipped by 6 bases and J by 7 bases; unmatched bases: 6. The CDR3 is 13 residues long. CDR1 is MNHEY and CDR2 is SVGAGI in the germline V gene.

The rearrangement links TRBV13 to TRBJ2-1, with D tentatively TRBD1 (5 bases). V was pared by 5 bases and J by 0 bases, with 20 bases between. The length of the CDR3 is 18 residues. Germline V lookup: CDR1 PRHDT, CDR2 FYEKMQ (reference sequence). In nucleotides, the CDR3 is TGTGCCAGCAGCAGCCGCAAGGTCAGGGCAAGCTCCTACAATGAGCAGTTCTTC. Protein product: CASSSRKVRASSYNEQFF.

The CDR3 DNA follows: TGTGCCAGCAACGTTGGACTAGCGGTCAATATGAATGAGCAGTTCTTC. This gives the protein CASNVGLAVNMNEQFF. The genes are TRBV2 and TRBJ2-1; TRBD2 matches 10 bases. V lost 7 bases to trimming and J lost 7 bases; unmatched junction nucleotides: 13. Germline CDR1 SNHLY, CDR2 FYNNEI. The CDR3 has 16 amino acids.

The genes are TRBV11-2 and TRBJ2-3; TRBD2 aligns across 11 bases. Per germline, CDR1 SGHAT and CDR2 FQNNGV. V lost 5 bases to trimming and J lost 2 bases; unmatched junction nucleotides: 9. This CDR3 has 17 amino acids. The CDR3 spells CASSRMDSGGDTDTQYF. The CDR3 coding sequence is TGTGCCAGCAGCCGTATGGATAGCGGGGGGGACACAGATACGCAGTATTTT.

The CDR3 DNA reads TGTGCCTGGAGCGAACGACAGTTGATGGTGAGGCAGCCCCAGCATTTT. This sequence encodes CAWSERQLMVRQPQHF. The rearrangement joins TRBV30 to TRBJ1-5; the D gene is possibly TRBD1 (5 bases). V was shortened by 3 bases and J by 7 bases, with 22 bases between the two germline ends. Germline V lookup: CDR1 GTSNPN, CDR2 SVGIG (reference sequence). The CDR3 runs 16 residues.

The V call is TRBV2, the J call TRBJ2-4; TRBD1 agrees at 7 bases. This CDR3 spans 15 amino acids. From germline, CDR1 is SNHLY and CDR2 FYNNEI. V lost 6 bases and J lost 0; bases outside the gene matches: 5. CDR3 in DNA: TGTGCCAGCAGACCTGGACAGGAAGCCAAAAACATTCAGTACTTC. Its protein product is CASRPGQEAKNIQYF.

V gene TRBV27 combines with J gene TRBJ2-5, with D unclear. V lost 5 bases, J lost 3 bases, and 13 bases lay in between. The CDR3 has 14 amino acids. The germline V gene has CDR1 MNHEY and CDR2 SMNVEV (reference sequence). For the CDR3, the DNA is TGTGCCAGCAGTCCCCTTGGAAAAGAAGAGACCCAGTACTTC. It yields the protein CASSPLGKEETQYF.

CDR3 residues: CASSPELAINYEQYF. The CDR3 DNA is TGTGCCAGCAGCCCCGAACTAGCGATTAACTACGAGCAGTACTTC. The chain couples TRBV6-5 to TRBJ2-7; 7 bases match TRBD2. J lost 3 bases, V lost 6 bases, and 11 bases had no gene match. The germline V gene has CDR1 MNHEY and CDR2 SVGAGI. The CDR3 runs 15 residues.

This clone was observed once. The same CDR3 also results from other DNA sequences found in this sample. This rearrangement joins TRBV5-4 to TRBJ2-7; D not resolved. This CDR3 has 14 amino acids. V lost 0 bases to trimming and J lost 0 bases, with 7 bases between them. Looked up from germline, CDR1 is SGHNT and CDR2 is YYREEE (reference sequence). The CDR3 coding sequence is TGTGCCAGCAGCTTGGCAGGTAGCTCCTACGAGCAGTACTTC. Its translation is CASSLAGSSYEQYF.

The chain is built from TRBV29-1 and TRBJ1-4; D is perhaps TRBD1 (5 bases). CDR3 length: 13 residues. V was cut by 6 bases and J by 0 bases, with 8 bases left in between. Germline lookup yields CDR1 SQVTM and CDR2 ANQGSEA. CDR3 protein: CSVAGATNEKLFF. The CDR3, as DNA: TGCAGCGTGGCGGGGGCAACTAATGAAAAACTGTTTTTT.

This chain joins TRBV4-3 and TRBJ1-5; 9 bases are a match to TRBD1. This CDR3 region has 15 residues. Germline V gives CDR1 LGHNA, CDR2 YSLEER. V lost 2 bases and J lost 3; bases outside the gene matches: 2. The CDR3 here is CASSQLQGANQPQHF. The CDR3 DNA follows: TGCGCCAGCAGCCAACTACAGGGGGCCAATCAGCCCCAGCATTTT.

This sequence joins TRBV27 and TRBJ2-1; 8 bases align to TRBD2. Losses at the gene ends were 1 base for V and 4 bases for J; bases not matched to a gene: 9. The CDR3 sequence is 17 residues long. Germline V gene sequence: CDR1 MNHEY, CDR2 SMNVEV (reference sequence). This CDR3 is CASSLWSGSGLYNEQFF. The DNA for the CDR3 is TGTGCCAGCAGTTTATGGAGCGGGAGTGGGTTGTACAATGAGCAGTTCTTC.

The chain uses TRBV5-6 and TRBJ2-7; D is possibly TRBD2 (6 bases). Trimming took off 4 bases at V and 4 bases at J, with 18 bases between the two ends. The CDR3 is made up of 15 amino acids. Per germline, CDR1 SGHDT and CDR2 YYEEEE. The DNA of the CDR3 is TGTGCCAGCAGCCCCCGAGAGGGCGGGATATACGAGCAGTACTTC. Its translation is CASSPREGGIYEQYF. The full variable domain, its missing parts supplied by reference TRBV5-6 and TRBJ2-7, is DAGVTQSPTHLIKTRGQQVTLRCSPKSGHDTVSWYQQALGQGPQFIFQYYEEEERQRGNFPDRFSGHQFPNYSSELNVNALLLGDSALYLCASSPREGGIYEQYFGPGTRLTVT.

The chain has TRBV28 and TRBJ1-4; D is uncertain. Looked up from germline, CDR1 is MDHEN and CDR2 is SYDVKM. V was clipped by 2 bases and J by 7 bases, with 11 bases between them. The CDR3 is 14 residues long. The CDR3 bases are TGTGCCAGCAGTTTAACGGGGATTGTTGAAAAACTGTTTTTT. This translates into CASSLTGIVEKLFF.

V usage is TRBV19 and J usage is TRBJ2-3; the D gene is possibly TRBD2 (5 bases). CDR1 and CDR2 from the germline V gene are LNHDA and SQIVND (reference sequence). Trimming left V 5 bases short and J 2 bases short, with 11 bases between. The CDR3 is 14 amino acids. The DNA of the CDR3 is TGTGCCAGTAGTCCCCCCGACTACACAGATACGCAGTATTTT. Translation gives CASSPPDYTDTQYF.

This clone was seen a handful of times. V and J are TRBV27 and TRBJ2-7; D gene ambiguous. Trimming pared 5 bases from V and 7 bases from J, leaving 15 bases between. The CDR3 loop spans 13 amino acids. From germline, CDR1 is MNHEY and CDR2 SMNVEV (reference sequence). The CDR3 reads CASSPGPSWEQYF. The DNA of the CDR3 is TGTGCCAGCAGTCCGGGCCCTTCGTGGGAGCAGTACTTC.

Worth noting for this clone: Other DNA variants within this sample encode the same CDR3. The V gene is TRBV19, the J gene TRBJ1-1; the match to TRBD1 covers 9 bases. V lost 3 bases, J lost 4 bases, and 0 bases stayed unmatched. The CDR3 covers 13 residues. In germline, CDR1 is LNHDA, CDR2 SQIVND (reference sequence). The CDR3 nucleotides are TGTGCCAGTAGTATGGGACAGGGCACTGAAGCTTTCTTT. The encoded protein is CASSMGQGTEAFF.

The chain employs TRBV5-4 and TRBJ2-1, with D hard to call. There are 14 residues in the CDR3. Germline V gene sequence: CDR1 SGHNT, CDR2 YYREEE (reference sequence). The V end was cut by 2 bases, the J end by 3 bases, with 9 bases between. CDR3 nucleotides: TGTGCCAGCAGCTTAGCATTGGACTACAATGAGCAGTTCTTC. Protein: CASSLALDYNEQFF.